This T cell receptor beta chain was captured by sequencing in a study of T-cell memory formation after mild COVID-19. Study-level information: Largely, the TCR clusters proved donor specific.

Germline values: CDR1 KGHSH, CDR2 LQKENI. Between the trimmed V and J ends, which lost 3 bases and 6 bases, there was a span of 21 bases. The CDR3 contains 16 residues. Points from the study as a whole: For second-wave clones that peaked at day 37, SARS-CoV-2 specificity went unverified.

Each CDR3 protein is one row after TCRdb ran MiXCR on the 5' RACE reads. The sample yields tens of thousands of distinct CDR3 sequences, around 8% seen once. This clonotype turned up a few times. Antigen: not known. The V call is TRBV18, the J call TRBJ2-7; D may match TRBD1 or TRBD2 (5 bases each). This TCR was sampled from a man aged 18 to 30 who had mild COVID-19 (a few samples of this study predate the infection). Cell type and time point are not known. The sample comprised PBMCs or a T cell subset sorted from them (not recorded which). The CDR3 bases are TGTGCCAGCTCACCCGGGGCACAACTGGCGACTGGCGAGCAGTACTTC. Translation gives CASSPGAQLATGEQYF. Looking up the rest from reference TRBV18 and TRBJ2-7 gives the full variable domain: NAGVMQNPRHLVRRRGQEARLRCSPMKGHSHVYWYRQLPEEGLKFMVYLQKENIIDESGMPKERFSAEFPKEGPSILRIQQVVRGDSAAYFCASSPGAQLATGEQYFGPGTRLTVT.